These 24 T cell receptor beta chains originate from one sample sequenced in a study of T cells in Graves' hyperthyroidism and ophthalmopathy. Regions amplified from RNA transcripts were the TCR beta CDR3 regions. During a first-round RT-PCR of the TCR CDR3, the HTBI primer set was used. TCRdb re-called the multiplex PCR reads with MiXCR, one entry per CDR3 protein. The sample records fewer than 900,000 distinct CDR3 sequences, 18% being singletons. Sequenced input: blood. The receptors derive from a woman between 50 and 59 years old with Graves' hyperthyroidism that later progressed to Graves' ophthalmopathy.

This clonotype was observed at least ten times. A junction boundary mismatches the germline segment, possibly from a read error. CDR3 in DNA: TGTGCCAGCAGCTTAGGTGGACAGAGCACAGATACGCAGTATTTT. Amino acids: CASSLGGQSTDTQYF. The chain couples TRBV5-1 to TRBJ2-3; D may be TRBD1 (6 bases). The CDR3 sequence is 15 residues long. Germline V gives CDR1 SGHRS, CDR2 YFSETQ. The full variable domain, completed using reference TRBV5-1 and TRBJ2-3, is KAGVTQTPRYLIKTRGQQVTLSCSPISGHRSVSWYQQTPGQGLQFLFEYFSETQRNKGNFPGRFSGRQFSNSRSEMNVSTLELGDSALYLCASSLGGQSTDTQYFGPGTRLTVL.

This clonotype was counted ten times or more. The chain links TRBV28 to TRBJ1-1; no clear D. Germline CDR1 MDHEN, CDR2 SYDVKM. The CDR3 has 15 amino acids. Trimming removed 5 bases from V and 0 bases from J, with 13 bases in between. CDR3 in DNA: TGTGCCAGCAGTCCCCCAGCACTCATGAACACTGAAGCTTTCTTT. The encoded protein is CASSPPALMNTEAFF.

The V gene is TRBV4-1, the J gene TRBJ1-1; 8 nucleotides agree with TRBD1. This CDR3 spans 17 amino acids. Germline CDR1 is MGHRA and CDR2 is YSYEKL. Trimming cost V 1 base and J 2 bases; bases outside gene matches: 9. The CDR3 reads CASSQVGQGAFNTEAFF. Here the CDR3 DNA reads TGCGCCAGCAGCCAAGTGGGGCAGGGGGCCTTCAACACTGAAGCTTTCTTT.

This clonotype has at least ten counts. V usage is TRBV6-5 and J usage is TRBJ2-3; perhaps TRBD2 as D (5 bases). Germline V gives CDR1 MNHEY, CDR2 SVGAGI. Trimming left V 0 bases short and J 4 bases short, with 14 bases between. CDR3 length: 16 residues. In DNA form, the CDR3 reads TGTGCCAGCAGTTACTCGGACTGGCCACCGGCAGATACGCAGTATTTT. This sequence encodes CASSYSDWPPADTQYF.

In this sample, this clonotype turned up many times. The chain has TRBV2 and TRBJ1-1, with D perhaps TRBD1 (5 bases). This CDR3 has 13 residues. Per the germline V gene, CDR1 is SNHLY and CDR2 is FYNNEI. Trimming left V 7 bases short and J 2 bases short, with 11 bases between. CDR3 loop: CASTTQGNTEAFF. The DNA of the CDR3 is TGTGCCAGCACCACCCAGGGAAACACTGAAGCTTTCTTT.

The chain uses TRBV7-9 and TRBJ2-2; D is possibly TRBD1 (6 bases). TRBJ1-1 explains the end of the DNA better; the J call may be wrong. CDR1 is SEHNR, CDR2 FQNEAQ, per germline (reference sequence). CDR3 length equals 13 residues. Written as DNA, the CDR3 is TGTGCCAGCAGCTTAGTTAGCGGGGGGCGAGCTTTCTTT. Protein product: CASSLVSGGRAFF.

This clonotype was counted at least ten times. The V and J genes are TRBV7-8 and TRBJ2-7; D is unresolved. The CDR3 is made up of 16 amino acids. Germline V gene lookup returns CDR1 SGHVS and CDR2 FQNEAQ. Trimming shortened V by 1 base and J by 3 bases, and 16 bases separated the two germline ends. CDR3 loop: CASSLGSWVGLYEQYF. The CDR3 DNA reads TGTGCCAGCAGCTTAGGGTCGTGGGTAGGCCTCTACGAGCAGTACTTC.

The J gene is TRBJ2-5, the V gene TRBV5-1; 10 bases agree with TRBD2. V was pared by 7 bases and J by 0 bases, with 3 bases of the junction left unmatched. This CDR3 spans 14 amino acids. The germline gives CDR1 SGHRS, CDR2 YFSETQ. This chain's CDR3 is CASRTSGNQETQYF. CDR3 nucleotide sequence: TGCGCCAGCCGGACTAGCGGAAACCAAGAGACCCAGTACTTC.

In its sample, this clonotype was seen many times. The V gene is TRBV5-1, the J gene TRBJ2-1; 8 bases line up with TRBD1. Trimming took 4 bases from V and 12 from J; bases not matched to a gene: 6. The germline CDR1 and CDR2 sequences are SGHRS and YFSETQ. The CDR3 extends over 12 amino acids. The CDR3 here is CASSADRGRQFF. In DNA form, the CDR3 reads TGCGCCAGCAGCGCTGACAGGGGCAGGCAGTTCTTC. The full variable domain, rest sourced from reference TRBV5-1 and TRBJ2-1, is KAGVTQTPRYLIKTRGQQVTLSCSPISGHRSVSWYQQTPGQGLQFLFEYFSETQRNKGNFPGRFSGRQFSNSRSEMNVSTLELGDSALYLCASSADRGRQFFGPGTRLTVL.

This clonotype was detected a few times. The chain couples TRBV18 to TRBJ1-1; D call uncertain. The CDR3 runs to 14 residues. Trimming removed 1 base from V and 1 base from J, with 7 bases in between. From germline, CDR1 is KGHSH and CDR2 LQKENI. CDR3 sequence reads: CASSPREGNTEAFF. The CDR3 bases are TGTGCCAGCTCACCACGCGAAGGGAACACTGAAGCTTTCTTT. Based on the CDR3 plus reference TRBV18 and TRBJ1-1, the full variable domain is NAGVMQNPRHLVRRRGQEARLRCSPMKGHSHVYWYRQLPEEGLKFMVYLQKENIIDESGMPKERFSAEFPKEGPSILRIQQVVRGDSAAYFCASSPREGNTEAFFGQGTRLTVV.

V is TRBV27 and J is TRBJ1-5, with no clear D. Trimming took off 2 bases at V and 1 base at J, with 9 bases between the two ends. Germline values: CDR1 MNHEY, CDR2 SMNVEV (reference sequence). The CDR3 is made up of 15 amino acids. CDR3 protein: CASSLIGSSNQPQHF. The CDR3 bases are TGTGCCAGCAGTTTAATAGGTAGCAGCAATCAGCCCCAGCATTTT.

This clonotype showed up just a few times. The V and J genes are TRBV27 and TRBJ2-5; D assignment may be TRBD1 or TRBD2 (5 bases each). Germline CDR1 MNHEY, CDR2 SMNVEV (reference sequence). The CDR3 has 13 amino acids. V was trimmed by 4 bases and J by 8 bases, leaving 14 bases between them. CDR3 nucleotides: TGTGCCAGCAGTTGGAGCCCCGGGGCTACCCAGTACTTC. Its protein product is CASSWSPGATQYF.

This clonotype was observed a few times. The chain joins TRBV29-1 to TRBJ2-2; D possibly corresponds to TRBD1 (5 bases). V was trimmed by 2 bases and J by 7 bases, leaving 11 bases between them. The CDR3 is 13 amino acids. The germline gives CDR1 SQVTM, CDR2 ANQGSEA. As DNA, the CDR3 is TGCAGCGTTGAAAGGGGAAGGAACGGGGAGCTGTTTTTT. Protein sequence: CSVERGRNGELFF.

At least ten counts were recorded for this clonotype. The rearrangement joins TRBV7-8 to TRBJ2-5; 15 bases align to TRBD2. The V gene's germline CDR1 is SGHVS and CDR2 FQNEAQ. V dropped 5 bases and J dropped 4; count of bases not matched to a gene: 5. The CDR3 has 16 amino acids. CDR3 protein: CASSTGLAGGGETQYF. The DNA of the CDR3 is TGTGCCAGCAGCACCGGACTAGCGGGGGGGGGAGAGACCCAGTACTTC.

This chain uses TRBV5-5 with TRBJ1-1, with TRBD1 as a possible D gene (6 bases). Per germline, CDR1 SGHKS and CDR2 YYEKEE (reference sequence). CDR3 length equals 17 residues. V gave up 0 bases and J gave up 1 base, with 16 bases separating them. Here the CDR3 reads CASSLGKGGLRNTEAFF. The CDR3 region has the DNA TGTGCCAGCAGCTTGGGGAAGGGGGGTTTGAGGAACACTGAAGCTTTCTTT.

This clonotype came up many times. This chain uses TRBV2 with TRBJ2-5; D remains ambiguous. V gave up 1 base and J gave up 2 bases, with 14 bases separating them. This CDR3 spans 16 amino acids. CDR1 SNHLY and CDR2 FYNNEI come from the germline V gene. DNA of the CDR3: TGTGCCAGCAGTGAAGTCCGTTTCGCAGGACAAGAGACCCAGTACTTC. It translates to CASSEVRFAGQETQYF.

This clonotype was detected many times. The junction differs from germline at one of its ends, possibly a read error. This chain joins TRBV18 and TRBJ1-5; TRBD1 agrees at 9 bases. This CDR3 has 16 amino acids. The germline V gene encodes CDR1 KGHSH and CDR2 LQKENI. The CDR3 bases are TGTGCCAGCTCGCCACAGGGGGCCTCAGCAAATCAGCCCCAGCATTTT. Translated: CASSPQGASANQPQHF.

The sample holds many counts of this clonotype. CDR3 sequence: CATSRERGRLDEQYF. The CDR3 nucleotides read TGTGCCACCAGCAGAGAGAGGGGGCGCTTGGACGAGCAGTACTTC. The V and J genes are TRBV15 and TRBJ2-7, with TRBD1 matching 7 bases. Trimming took 0 bases from V and 5 from J; bases not matched to a gene: 7. Per the germline V gene, CDR1 is LNHNV and CDR2 is YYDKDF (reference sequence). This CDR3 has 15 amino acids.

This clonotype has just a few counts. This chain links TRBV9 with TRBJ2-2; 8 nucleotides agree with TRBD2. The CDR3 loop spans 15 amino acids. V lost 4 bases, J lost 3 bases, and 5 bases stayed unmatched. Germline V CDR1 and CDR2: SGDLS, YYNGEE. The CDR3 region is CASSFGGAYTGELFF. DNA for the CDR3: TGTGCCAGCAGCTTCGGGGGGGCCTACACCGGGGAGCTGTTTTTT.

This rearrangement joins TRBV30 to TRBJ1-1, with TRBD1 identical over 8 bases. Germline V gene data show CDR1 as GTSNPN and CDR2 as SVGIG (reference sequence). This CDR3 contains 17 residues. Trimming cost V 4 bases and J 0 bases; bases outside gene matches: 13. In DNA form, the CDR3 reads TGTGCCTGGACCTACCGGGGCAGGGGGCGCGTGAACACTGAAGCTTTCTTT. It specifies CAWTYRGRGRVNTEAFF.

A remark on this clonotype: The junction departs from germline at one end; a sequencing error may be responsible. CDR3 sequence (DNA): TGCAGTGCCAGAGGGCTAGCGGGGGGGAACTACGAGCAGTACTTC. Protein sequence: CSARGLAGGNYEQYF. This chain links TRBV20-1 with TRBJ2-7, with 12 bases fitting TRBD2. CDR1 is DFQATT, CDR2 SNEGSKA, per germline (reference sequence). The CDR3 sequence is 15 residues long.

The rearrangement uses TRBV6-1 and TRBJ1-2; TRBD1 agrees at 9 bases. The V gene's germline CDR1 is MNHNS and CDR2 SASEGT. The CDR3 contains 15 residues. J gave up 2 bases and V 6 bases, and 7 bases lay outside the gene matches. CDR3 loop: CASSPGTGTNYGYTF. Here the CDR3 DNA reads TGTGCCAGCAGCCCCGGGACAGGGACGAACTATGGCTACACCTTC.

This chain connects TRBV9 to TRBJ2-3; D not certain. Deletions cut 0 bases from V and 6 bases from J, with 11 bases between. In germline, CDR1 is SGDLS, CDR2 YYNGEE. The CDR3 is 14 amino acids. CDR3 coding DNA: TGTGCCAGCAGCGTAGCTACGGACGGTGATACGCAGTATTTT. Its protein is CASSVATDGDTQYF.

This chain connects TRBV7-9 to TRBJ1-6, with D maybe TRBD1 (5 bases). Germline V gene lookup returns CDR1 SEHNR and CDR2 FQNEAQ (reference sequence). Trimming took off 8 bases at V and 0 bases at J, with 14 bases between the two ends. This CDR3 is 16 amino acids long. The CDR3 is CASGTPESSYNSPLHF. CDR3 coding DNA: TGTGCCAGCGGGACTCCGGAAAGCTCCTATAATTCACCCCTCCACTTT.